This TCR beta chain is drawn from a study of sequential checkpoint blockade in melanoma. Across the study: Patients were randomized 1:1 to nivolumab-then-ipilimumab or ipilimumab-then-nivolumab first-line.

The treatment: randomized to nivolumab then ipilimumab (arm A) or the reverse (arm B). Sequencing was performed with immunoSEQ multiplex PCR; in TCRdb, only in-frame clones are kept and a portion is missing. Here the sample spans over 25,000 clones, less than 85% being singletons. This clone was picked up a small number of times. V trimming: 6 bases; J trimming: 5 bases; junction bases outside the gene matches: 7. Germline lookup yields CDR1 MNHEY and CDR2 SMNVEV (reference sequence). CDR3 length: 14 residues. The receptor's source is a human donor with melanoma. Here the sequenced sample was CD8+ T cells sorted from blood (inferred from file names), taken from a patient given nivolumab and ipilimumab in sequence. The chain employs TRBV27 and TRBJ1-2, with 9 nucleotides matching TRBD1. CDR3 sequence (DNA): TGTGCCAGCAGGGGGGACAGGGCAATGTATGGCTACACCTTC. This codes for CASRGDRAMYGYTF.